This TCR beta chain comes out of a study of cytomegalovirus exposure and HLA in healthy donors. About the research overall: There were some 410 genotyped donors. Of these, roughly 82% fell in the genetic ancestry cluster associated with self-reported Caucasian donors.

V lost 6 bases and J 4 bases, leaving 18 bases between the germline ends. There are 15 residues in the CDR3. CDR1 is MNHNS, CDR2 SASEGT, per germline. Amplification used 60 Vbeta primers and 13 Jbeta primers. TCRdb's table, derived via immunoSEQ multiplex PCR, lists solely in-frame clones and lacks some. Of some 110,000 clones listed, roughly 9.9% are singletons. In the case of this clone: The antigen is not known.

General study results and limits: Cytomegalovirus association was assigned to approximately 160 TCR beta chains. Researchers reportedly found TCR beta sequences accurately predicted most subjects' HLA-A and HLA-B alleles. Across donors, presence/absence analyses took sequencing depth to be roughly uniform.

The V and J genes are TRBV6-1 and TRBJ1-2; tentative D call: TRBD1 (5 bases). This receptor was identified in a young man in good health and CMV-seronegative. Sequences were obtained from PBMCs. Here the CDR3 DNA reads TGTGCCAGCAGGGCAGGGACTCACTTTCCCTATGGCTACACCTTC. This sequence encodes CASRAGTHFPYGYTF.